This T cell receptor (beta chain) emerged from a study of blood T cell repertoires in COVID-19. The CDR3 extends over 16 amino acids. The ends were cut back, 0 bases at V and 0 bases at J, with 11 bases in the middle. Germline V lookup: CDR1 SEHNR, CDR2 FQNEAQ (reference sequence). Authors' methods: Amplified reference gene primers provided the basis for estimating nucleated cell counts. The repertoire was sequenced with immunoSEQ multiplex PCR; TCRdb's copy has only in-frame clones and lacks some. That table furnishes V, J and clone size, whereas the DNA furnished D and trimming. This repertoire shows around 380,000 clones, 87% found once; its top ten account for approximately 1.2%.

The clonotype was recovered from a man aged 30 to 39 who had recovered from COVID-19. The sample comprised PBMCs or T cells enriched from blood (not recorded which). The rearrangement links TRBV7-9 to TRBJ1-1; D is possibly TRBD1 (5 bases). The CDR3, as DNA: TGTGCCAGCAGCTTAGCAGGGGCGTTGATGAACACTGAAGCTTTCTTT. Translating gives CASSLAGALMNTEAFF.